This T cell receptor beta chain was captured in a study of blood T cells in healthy people across ages. Overall study findings and caveats: Both higher diversity and more naive CD4+ cells marked long-lived donors when set against aged donors.

Only a few counts were recorded for this clonotype. Its antigen is undetermined. Sample-barcoded 5' priming and a J-beta primer mix drove a second PCR of about 7 to 11 cycles. TCRdb re-called the 5' RACE reads through MiXCR, storing one row per CDR3 protein. The table has roughly 700,000 distinct CDR3 sequences, about 30% seen once. The sequenced sample consisted of blood. The TCR comes from a woman aged 80 or over in good health.

In DNA, the CDR3 is TGTGCCTGGAGTGTACTGTCTTTTGGGGGGAACACTGAAGCTTTCTTT. It specifies CAWSVLSFGGNTEAFF. V usage is TRBV30 and J usage is TRBJ1-1, with a possible D match to TRBD1 (5 bases). V lost 0 bases and J 1 base, leaving 15 bases between the germline ends. CDR3 length: 16 amino acids. Per germline, CDR1 GTSNPN and CDR2 SVGIG (reference sequence).